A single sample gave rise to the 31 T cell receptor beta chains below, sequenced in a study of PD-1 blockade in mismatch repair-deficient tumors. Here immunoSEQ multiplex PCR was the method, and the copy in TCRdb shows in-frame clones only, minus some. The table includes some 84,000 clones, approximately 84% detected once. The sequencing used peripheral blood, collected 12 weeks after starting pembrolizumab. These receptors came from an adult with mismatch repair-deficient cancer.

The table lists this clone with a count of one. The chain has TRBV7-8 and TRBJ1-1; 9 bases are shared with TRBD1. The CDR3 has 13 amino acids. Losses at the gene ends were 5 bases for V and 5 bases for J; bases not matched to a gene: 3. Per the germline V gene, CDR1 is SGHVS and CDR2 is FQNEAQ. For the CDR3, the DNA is TGTGCCAGCAGCAACAGGGGGCGGACTGAAGCTTTCTTT. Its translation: CASSNRGRTEAFF.

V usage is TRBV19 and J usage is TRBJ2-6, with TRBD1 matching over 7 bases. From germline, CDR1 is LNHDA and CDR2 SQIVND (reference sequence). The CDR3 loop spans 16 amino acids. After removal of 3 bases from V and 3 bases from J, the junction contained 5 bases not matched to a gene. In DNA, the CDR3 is TGTGCCAGTAGTATCAGGGCAGGGGGTGGGGCCAACGTCCTGACTTTC. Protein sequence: CASSIRAGGGANVLTF.

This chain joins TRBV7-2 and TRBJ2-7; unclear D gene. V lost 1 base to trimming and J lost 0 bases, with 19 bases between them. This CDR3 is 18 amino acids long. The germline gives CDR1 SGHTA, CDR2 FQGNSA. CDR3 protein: CASSLVAQSAVASYEQYF. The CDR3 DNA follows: TGTGCCAGCAGCTTAGTGGCACAATCCGCGGTCGCCTCCTACGAGCAGTACTTC.

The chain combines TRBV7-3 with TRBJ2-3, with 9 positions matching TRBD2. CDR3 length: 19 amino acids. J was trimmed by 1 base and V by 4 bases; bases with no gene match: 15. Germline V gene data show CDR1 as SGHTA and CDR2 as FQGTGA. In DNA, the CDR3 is TGTGCCAGCAGCTGGGATGGGGTTGGAGCGGGAGGTCGCACAGATACGCAGTATTTT. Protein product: CASSWDGVGAGGRTDTQYF. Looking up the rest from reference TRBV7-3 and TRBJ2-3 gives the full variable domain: GAGVSQTPSNKVTEKGKYVELRCDPISGHTALYWYRQSLGQGPEFLIYFQGTGAADDSGLPNDRFFAVRPEGSVSTLKIQRTERGDSAVYLCASSWDGVGAGGRTDTQYFGPGTRLTVL.

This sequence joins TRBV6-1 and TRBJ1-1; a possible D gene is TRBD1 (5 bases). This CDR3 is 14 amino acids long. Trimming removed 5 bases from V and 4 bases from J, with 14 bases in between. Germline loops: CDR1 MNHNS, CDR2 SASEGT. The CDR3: CASSPQGGSTEAFF. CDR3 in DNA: TGTGCCAGCAGTCCGCAGGGAGGGAGCACTGAAGCTTTCTTT.

In DNA, the CDR3 is TGCAGCGTGTGGCGGGGACTAGCGGACAATGAGCAGTTCTTC. Translating it yields CSVWRGLADNEQFF. V and J are TRBV29-1 and TRBJ2-1; 11 bases fit TRBD2. This CDR3 comprises 14 residues. Germline loops: CDR1 SQVTM, CDR2 ANQGSEA. Trimming cost V 6 bases and J 5 bases; bases outside gene matches: 6.

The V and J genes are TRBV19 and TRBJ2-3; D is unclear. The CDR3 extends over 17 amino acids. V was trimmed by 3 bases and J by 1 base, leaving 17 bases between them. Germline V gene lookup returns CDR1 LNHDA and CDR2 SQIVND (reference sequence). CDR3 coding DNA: TGTGCCAGTAGTATCTTCTCCGGTGAAAGTCGCACAGATACGCAGTATTTT. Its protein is CASSIFSGESRTDTQYF.

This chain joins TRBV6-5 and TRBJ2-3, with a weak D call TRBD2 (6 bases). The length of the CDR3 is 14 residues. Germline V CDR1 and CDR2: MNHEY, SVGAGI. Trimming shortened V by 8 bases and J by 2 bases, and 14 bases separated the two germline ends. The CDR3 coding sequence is TGTGCCAGCGCCTTAGGGGAGGCCACAGATACGCAGTATTTT. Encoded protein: CASALGEATDTQYF.

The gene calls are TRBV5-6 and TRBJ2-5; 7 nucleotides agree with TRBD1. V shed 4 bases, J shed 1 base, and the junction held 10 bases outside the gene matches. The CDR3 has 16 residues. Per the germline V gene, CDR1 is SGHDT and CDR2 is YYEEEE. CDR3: CASSVFWTGVQETQYF. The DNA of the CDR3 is TGTGCCAGCAGCGTGTTTTGGACAGGAGTCCAAGAGACCCAGTACTTC.

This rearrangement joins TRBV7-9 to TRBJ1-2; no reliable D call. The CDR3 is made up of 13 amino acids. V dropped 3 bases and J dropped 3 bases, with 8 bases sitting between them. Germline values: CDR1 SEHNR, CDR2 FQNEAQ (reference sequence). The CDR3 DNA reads TGTGCCAGCAGCTTTGATCTGGACTATGGCTACACCTTC. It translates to CASSFDLDYGYTF.

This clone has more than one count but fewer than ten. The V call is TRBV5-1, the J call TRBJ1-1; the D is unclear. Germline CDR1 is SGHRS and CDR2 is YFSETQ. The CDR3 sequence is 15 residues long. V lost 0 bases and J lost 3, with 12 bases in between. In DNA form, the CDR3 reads TGCGCCAGCAGCTTGGATCCGCTAAGGGACACTGAAGCTTTCTTT. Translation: CASSLDPLRDTEAFF.

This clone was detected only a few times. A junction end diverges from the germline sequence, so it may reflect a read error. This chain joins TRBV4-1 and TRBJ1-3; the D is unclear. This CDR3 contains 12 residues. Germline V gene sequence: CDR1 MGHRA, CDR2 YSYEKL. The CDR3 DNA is TGCGCCAGCAGCCAAGGCGGAGGGAAGACGAATTTT. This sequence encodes CASSQGGGKTNF.

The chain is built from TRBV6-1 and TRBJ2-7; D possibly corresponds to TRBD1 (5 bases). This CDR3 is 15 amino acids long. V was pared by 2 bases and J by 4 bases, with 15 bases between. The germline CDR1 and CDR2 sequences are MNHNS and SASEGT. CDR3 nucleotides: TGTGCCAGCAGTGAAAGGCAGGGTAGGATGTACGAGCAGTACTTC. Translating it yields CASSERQGRMYEQYF.

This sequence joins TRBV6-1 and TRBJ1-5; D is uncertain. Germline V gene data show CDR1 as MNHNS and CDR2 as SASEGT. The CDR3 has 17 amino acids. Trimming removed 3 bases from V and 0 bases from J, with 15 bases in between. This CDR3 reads CASSEEYSEYSNQPQHF. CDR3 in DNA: TGTGCCAGCAGTGAGGAGTACTCGGAATATAGCAATCAGCCCCAGCATTTT.

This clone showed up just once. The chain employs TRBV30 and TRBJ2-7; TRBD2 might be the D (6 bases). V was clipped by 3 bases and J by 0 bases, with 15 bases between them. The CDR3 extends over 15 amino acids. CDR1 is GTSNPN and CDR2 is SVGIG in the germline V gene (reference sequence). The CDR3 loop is CAWREGGSSSYEQYF. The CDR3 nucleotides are TGTGCCTGGAGGGAGGGCGGAAGTAGCTCCTACGAGCAGTACTTC.

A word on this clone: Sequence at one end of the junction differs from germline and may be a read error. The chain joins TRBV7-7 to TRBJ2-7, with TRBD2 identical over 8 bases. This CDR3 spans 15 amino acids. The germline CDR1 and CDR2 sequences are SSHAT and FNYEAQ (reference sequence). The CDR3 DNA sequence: TGTGCTAGCAGCTTACACAGCGGGAGCGACTACGAGCAGTACTTC. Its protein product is CASSLHSGSDYEQYF.

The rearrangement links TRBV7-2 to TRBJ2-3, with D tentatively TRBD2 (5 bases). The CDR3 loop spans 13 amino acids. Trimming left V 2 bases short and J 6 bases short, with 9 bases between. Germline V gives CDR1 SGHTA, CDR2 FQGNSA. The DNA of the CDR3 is TGTGCCAGCAGCTTAACTAGTTGGGATACGCAGTATTTT. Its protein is CASSLTSWDTQYF.

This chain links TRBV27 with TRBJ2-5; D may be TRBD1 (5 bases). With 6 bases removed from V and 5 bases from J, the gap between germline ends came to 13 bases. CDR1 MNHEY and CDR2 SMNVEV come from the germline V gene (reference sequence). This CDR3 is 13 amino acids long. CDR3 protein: CASRLDSLETQYF. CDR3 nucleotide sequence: TGTGCCAGCAGATTAGACAGTTTGGAGACCCAGTACTTC.

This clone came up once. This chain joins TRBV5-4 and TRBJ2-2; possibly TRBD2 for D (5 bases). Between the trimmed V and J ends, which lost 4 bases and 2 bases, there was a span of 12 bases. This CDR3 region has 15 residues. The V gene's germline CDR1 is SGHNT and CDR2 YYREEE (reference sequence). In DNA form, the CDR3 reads TGTGCCAGCAGCCAGGCGACGGGAAACACCGGGGAGCTGTTTTTT. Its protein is CASSQATGNTGELFF.

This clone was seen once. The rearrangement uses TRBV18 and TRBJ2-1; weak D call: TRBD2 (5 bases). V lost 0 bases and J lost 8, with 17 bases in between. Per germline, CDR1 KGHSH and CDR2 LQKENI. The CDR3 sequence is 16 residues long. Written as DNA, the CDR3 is TGTGCCAGCTCACCACCGAGGCGGCGGTCGGAGGATGAGCAGTTCTTC. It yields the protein CASSPPRRRSEDEQFF.

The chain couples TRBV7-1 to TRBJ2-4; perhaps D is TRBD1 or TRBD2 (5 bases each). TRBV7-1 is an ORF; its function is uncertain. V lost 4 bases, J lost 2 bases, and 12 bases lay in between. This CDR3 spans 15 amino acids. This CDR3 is CASSLEPGPKNIQYF. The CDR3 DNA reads TGTGCCAGCAGCTTAGAGCCGGGGCCCAAAAACATTCAGTACTTC.

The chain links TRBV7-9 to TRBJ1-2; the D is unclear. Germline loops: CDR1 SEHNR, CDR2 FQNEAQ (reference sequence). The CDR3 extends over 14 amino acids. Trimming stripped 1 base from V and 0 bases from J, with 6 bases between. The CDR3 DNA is TGTGCCAGCAGCTTAGGGTCTACTAACTATGGCTACACCTTC. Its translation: CASSLGSTNYGYTF.

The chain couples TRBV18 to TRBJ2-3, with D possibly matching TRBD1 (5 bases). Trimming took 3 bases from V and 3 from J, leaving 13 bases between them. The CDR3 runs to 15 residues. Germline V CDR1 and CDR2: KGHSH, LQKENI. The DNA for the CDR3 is TGTGCCAGCTCACCTAGGCCACCAGGGACAGATACGCAGTATTTT. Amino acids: CASSPRPPGTDTQYF.

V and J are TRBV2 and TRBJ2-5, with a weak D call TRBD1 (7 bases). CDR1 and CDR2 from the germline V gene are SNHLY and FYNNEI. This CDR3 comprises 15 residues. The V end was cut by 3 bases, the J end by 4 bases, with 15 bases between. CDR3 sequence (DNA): TGTGCCAGCAGTGATATCGGAGGGGGCCGAGAGACCCAGTACTTC. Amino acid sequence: CASSDIGGGRETQYF. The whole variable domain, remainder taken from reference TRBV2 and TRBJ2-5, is EPEVTQTPSHQVTQMGQEVILRCVPISNHLYFYWYRQILGQKVEFLVSFYNNEISEKSEIFDDQFSVERPDGSNFTLKIRSTKLEDSAMYFCASSDIGGGRETQYFGPGTRLLVL.

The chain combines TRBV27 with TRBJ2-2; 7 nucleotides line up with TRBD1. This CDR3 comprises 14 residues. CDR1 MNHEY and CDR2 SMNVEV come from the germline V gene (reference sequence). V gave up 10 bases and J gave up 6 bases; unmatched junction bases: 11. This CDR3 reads CATRDLRGSGELFF. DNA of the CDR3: TGTGCCACCCGAGACCTCAGGGGGTCCGGGGAGCTGTTTTTT.

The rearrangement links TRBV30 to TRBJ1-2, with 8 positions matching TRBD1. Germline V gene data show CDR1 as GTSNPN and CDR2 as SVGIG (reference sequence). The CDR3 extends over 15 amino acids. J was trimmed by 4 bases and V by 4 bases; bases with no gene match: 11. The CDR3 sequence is CAWTLRDRTLYGYTF. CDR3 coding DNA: TGTGCCTGGACCCTGAGGGACAGGACACTCTATGGCTACACCTTC.

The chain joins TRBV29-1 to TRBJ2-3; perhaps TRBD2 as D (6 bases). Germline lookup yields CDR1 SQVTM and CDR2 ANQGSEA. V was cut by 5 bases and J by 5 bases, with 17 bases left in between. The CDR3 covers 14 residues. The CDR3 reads CSVTRDSRKDTQYF. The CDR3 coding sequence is TGCAGCGTTACCAGGGACTCGAGGAAAGATACGCAGTATTTT.

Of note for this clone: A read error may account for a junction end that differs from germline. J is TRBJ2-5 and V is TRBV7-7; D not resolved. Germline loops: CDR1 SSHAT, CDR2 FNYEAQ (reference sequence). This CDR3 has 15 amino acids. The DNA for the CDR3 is TGTGCTAGCAGCTTAACGAGGACCGCCTTGGAGACCCAGTACTTC. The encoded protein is CASSLTRTALETQYF.

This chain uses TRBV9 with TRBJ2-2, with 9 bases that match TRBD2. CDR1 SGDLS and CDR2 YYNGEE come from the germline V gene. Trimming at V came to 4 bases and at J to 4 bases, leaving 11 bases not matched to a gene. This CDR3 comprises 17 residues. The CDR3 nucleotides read TGTGCCAGCAGCTTCGAGCGGGGGGCAGGCCGCACCGGGGAGCTGTTTTTT. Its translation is CASSFERGAGRTGELFF.

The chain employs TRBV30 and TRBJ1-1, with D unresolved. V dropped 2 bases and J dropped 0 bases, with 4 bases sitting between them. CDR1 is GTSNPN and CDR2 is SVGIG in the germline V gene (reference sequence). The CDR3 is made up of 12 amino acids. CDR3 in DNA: TGTGCCTGGAGTCTTATGAACACTGAAGCTTTCTTT. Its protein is CAWSLMNTEAFF.

In DNA form, the CDR3 reads TGTGCCAGCAGTTTAGGGCAGGGCTTTATCCCCAGGGAGGGCGAGCAGTACTTC. Translated, it gives CASSLGQGFIPREGEQYF. The rearrangement links TRBV27 to TRBJ2-7; 7 bases agree with TRBD2. Germline CDR1 is MNHEY and CDR2 is SMNVEV (reference sequence). The ends lost 2 bases at V and 6 bases at J; junction bases unmatched: 19. The CDR3 is 18 residues long.